This passage covers 16 T cell receptor beta chains from one sample sequenced in a study of blood T cell repertoires in COVID-19. The method was immunoSEQ multiplex PCR; TCRdb's version includes in-frame clones alone and lacks a portion of them. The sample contains 310,000 or so clones, about 90% of which appear only once. Material: peripheral blood. The receptors derive from a woman aged 45-59 years who had recovered from COVID-19.

CDR3 sequence reads: CASPPKEVHTDTQYF. CDR3 sequence (DNA): TGTGCCAGTCCCCCAAAAGAGGTGCACACAGATACGCAGTATTTT. The chain uses TRBV3-1 (or the pseudogene TRBV3-2) and TRBJ2-3; no firm D call. Trimming removed 9 bases from V and 2 bases from J, with 18 bases in between. The CDR3 extends over 15 amino acids. Germline loops: CDR1 LGHDT, CDR2 YNNKEL (reference sequence).

CDR3 nucleotides: TGTGCCAGCAGCCCGCAAGGGGGACAGGGGGCCTACGAGCAGTACTTC. It translates to CASSPQGGQGAYEQYF. The chain has TRBV28 and TRBJ2-7; 11 nucleotides line up with TRBD1. Trimming took 6 bases from V and 2 from J; bases not matched to a gene: 9. The germline CDR1 and CDR2 sequences are MDHEN and SYDVKM. This CDR3 is 16 amino acids long.

The rearrangement links TRBV19 to TRBJ2-7; unclear D gene. V lost 1 base and J 3 bases, leaving 10 bases between the germline ends. Germline V gene data show CDR1 as LNHDA and CDR2 as SQIVND (reference sequence). This CDR3 comprises 14 residues. The CDR3 nucleotides are TGTGCCAGTAGTATAGTTTTGGGCAGCTACGAGCAGTACTTC. This gives the protein CASSIVLGSYEQYF. Full variable domain (remainder filled in from reference TRBV19 and TRBJ2-7): DGGITQSPKYLFRKEGQNVTLSCEQNLNHDAMYWYRQDPGQGLRLIYYSQIVNDFQKGDIAEGYSVSREKKESFPLTVTSAQKNPTAFYLCASSIVLGSYEQYFGPGTRLTVT.

A single count supports this clone. The chain carries TRBV19 and TRBJ2-5, with 7 bases fitting TRBD2. Germline-derived CDR1 and CDR2 are LNHDA and SQIVND (reference sequence). V was pared by 6 bases and J by 5 bases, with 15 bases of the junction left unmatched. CDR3 size: 16 residues. The CDR3 DNA follows: TGTGCCAGTAGCCGATGGGCCGCGGGAGATGGGGAGACCCAGTACTTC. Translating gives CASSRWAAGDGETQYF.

The V call is TRBV7-3, the J call TRBJ2-3; D is ambiguous. Germline lookup yields CDR1 SGHTA and CDR2 FQGTGA. V was pared by 0 bases and J by 0 bases, with 4 bases between. The CDR3 spans 14 residues. The CDR3 protein is CASSLTPSTDTQYF. The CDR3 DNA follows: TGTGCCAGCAGCTTAACTCCGAGCACAGATACGCAGTATTTT.

V and J are TRBV19 and TRBJ1-2; the match to TRBD1 covers 8 bases. J lost 4 bases, V lost 7 bases, and 2 bases had no gene match. This CDR3 contains 12 residues. Germline lookup yields CDR1 LNHDA and CDR2 SQIVND (reference sequence). CDR3 protein: CASMDRVYGYTF. In DNA, the CDR3 is TGTGCCAGTATGGACAGGGTCTATGGCTACACCTTC. Complete variable domain (other parts from reference TRBV19 and TRBJ1-2): DGGITQSPKYLFRKEGQNVTLSCEQNLNHDAMYWYRQDPGQGLRLIYYSQIVNDFQKGDIAEGYSVSREKKESFPLTVTSAQKNPTAFYLCASMDRVYGYTFGSGTRLTVV.

The V and J genes are TRBV7-2 and TRBJ2-7; a possible D gene is TRBD1 (5 bases). The germline CDR1 and CDR2 sequences are SGHTA and FQGNSA. CDR3 length: 12 amino acids. V lost 5 bases, J lost 0 bases, and 5 bases lay in between. CDR3 amino acids: CASSDSSYEQYF. In nucleotides, the CDR3 is TGTGCCAGCAGCGACAGCTCCTACGAGCAGTACTTC.

V gene TRBV3-1 (or the pseudogene TRBV3-2) combines with J gene TRBJ1-4, with D possibly being TRBD1 (6 bases). Germline values: CDR1 LGHDT, CDR2 YNNKEL (reference sequence). The CDR3 covers 16 residues. V was clipped by 0 bases and J by 13 bases, with 21 bases between them. The CDR3 sequence is CASSQERGKGNAGLFF. The CDR3 DNA is TGTGCCAGCAGCCAAGAGAGGGGGAAAGGAAATGCCGGACTGTTTTTT.

This sequence joins TRBV7-9 and TRBJ1-2; D ambiguous. CDR1 and CDR2 (germline): SEHNR, FQNEAQ (reference sequence). V was cut by 0 bases and J by 8 bases, with 16 bases left in between. CDR3 length equals 15 residues. CDR3 DNA: TGTGCCAGCAGCTTAGCGACCGGGTCTCAAAAGGGCTACACCTTC. It yields the protein CASSLATGSQKGYTF.

The V call is TRBV2, the J call TRBJ1-6; D ambiguous. The CDR3 runs to 14 residues. Germline lookup yields CDR1 SNHLY and CDR2 FYNNEI. V was pared by 4 bases and J by 5 bases, with 9 bases between. The CDR3 loop is CASSVGGNNSPLHF. CDR3 DNA: TGTGCCAGCAGTGTTGGCGGAAATAATTCACCCCTCCACTTT.

The rearrangement uses TRBV7-9 and TRBJ2-1, with TRBD1 matching 7 bases. V lost 4 bases, J lost 9 bases, and 12 bases stayed unmatched. The germline gives CDR1 SEHNR, CDR2 FQNEAQ (reference sequence). This CDR3 comprises 15 residues. CDR3 nucleotides: TGTGCCAGCAGCTCGGTGGCGGTACAGGGGACTGAGCAGTTCTTC. Protein sequence: CASSSVAVQGTEQFF. The variable domain in full, completed from reference TRBV7-9 and TRBJ2-1, reads DTGVSQNPRHKITKRGQNVTFRCDPISEHNRLYWYRQTLGQGPEFLTYFQNEAQLEKSRLLSDRFSAERPKGSFSTLEIQRTEQGDSAMYLCASSSVAVQGTEQFFGPGTRLTVL.

J is TRBJ1-1 and V is TRBV6-5; D is possibly TRBD1 (6 bases). The CDR3 has 14 amino acids. V shed 0 bases and J shed 11 bases, with 16 bases lying between them. From germline, CDR1 is MNHEY and CDR2 SVGAGI. CDR3 nucleotide sequence: TGTGCCAGCAGTTACTCTGGGACACCCATTCGGGCTTTCTTT. Residues: CASSYSGTPIRAFF.

This sequence joins TRBV2 and TRBJ2-1; 8 positions match TRBD2. The CDR3 length is 15 residues. Germline assignment: CDR1 SNHLY and CDR2 FYNNEI. With V trimmed by 3 bases and J by 4 bases, 5 bases remained unmatched. The CDR3 is CASSEAGGFYNEQFF. CDR3 sequence (DNA): TGTGCCAGCAGTGAGGCGGGAGGATTTTACAATGAGCAGTTCTTC.

The chain uses TRBV3-1 (or the pseudogene TRBV3-2) and TRBJ1-1; D is perhaps TRBD1 (6 bases). Germline assignment: CDR1 LGHDT and CDR2 YNNKEL (reference sequence). Between the trimmed V and J ends, which lost 1 base and 5 bases, there was a span of 11 bases. CDR3 size: 14 residues. The CDR3 here is CASSQAGEGTEAFF. DNA of the CDR3: TGTGCCAGCAGCCAAGCAGGGGAGGGAACTGAAGCTTTCTTT.

This clone was detected once. The rearrangement links TRBV19 to TRBJ2-1; TRBD2 aligns across 8 bases. Losses at the gene ends were 4 bases for V and 6 bases for J; bases not matched to a gene: 2. The germline V gene encodes CDR1 LNHDA and CDR2 SQIVND (reference sequence). The CDR3 sequence is 13 residues long. The CDR3 DNA follows: TGTGCCAGTAGTACGGGACTAGTCAATGAGCAGTTCTTC. It translates to CASSTGLVNEQFF.

V and J are TRBV11-2 and TRBJ1-5; D ambiguous. The CDR3 has 15 amino acids. V was clipped by 1 base and J by 0 bases, with 7 bases between them. In germline, CDR1 is SGHAT, CDR2 FQNNGV. The CDR3 DNA reads as TGTGCCAGCAGCTTAGGAGAGTATAGCAATCAGCCCCAGCATTTT. Translating it yields CASSLGEYSNQPQHF. Based on the CDR3 plus reference TRBV11-2 and TRBJ1-5, the full variable domain is EAGVAQSPRYKIIEKRQSVAFWCNPISGHATLYWYQQILGQGPKLLIQFQNNGVVDDSQLPKDRFSAERLKGVDSTLKIQPAKLEDSAVYLCASSLGEYSNQPQHFGDGTRLSIL.